The clone carrying this T cell receptor beta chain was seen more than once but under ten times. Its specificity is unknown. These data belong to a study of post-analysis software for immune sequencing data. Study-wide points: Elevated frequency relative to controls characterized several TRBV segments in patients, TRBV5-6, TRBV5-1 and TRBV20-1 among them.

The V and J ends lost 5 bases and 1 base, in that order; junction bases with no gene match: 7. Germline V gene lookup returns CDR1 KGHSH and CDR2 LQKENI. This CDR3 is 16 amino acids long. The TCR beta cDNA libraries carried unique molecular identifiers. TCRdb called the PCR reads again in MiXCR, with one record for every CDR3 protein. The table has about 200,000 distinct CDR3 sequences, 29% seen once; the top ten hold 3% to 3.5%. Sequencing input: blood. The source is a girl aged 2-17 years with multiple sclerosis. The genes are TRBV18 and TRBJ2-2; 7 nucleotides line up with TRBD1. CDR3 amino acids: CASSFTGTENTGELFF. CDR3 coding DNA: TGTGCCAGCTCATTCACCGGGACAGAGAACACCGGGGAGCTGTTTTTT.